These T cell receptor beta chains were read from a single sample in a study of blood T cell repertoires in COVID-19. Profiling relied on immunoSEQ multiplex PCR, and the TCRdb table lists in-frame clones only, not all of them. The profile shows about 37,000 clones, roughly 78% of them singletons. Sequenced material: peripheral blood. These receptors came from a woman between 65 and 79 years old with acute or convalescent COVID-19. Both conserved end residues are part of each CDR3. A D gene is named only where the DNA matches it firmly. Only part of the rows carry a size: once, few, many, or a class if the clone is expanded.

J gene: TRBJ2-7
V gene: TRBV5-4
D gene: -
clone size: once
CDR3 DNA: TGTGCCAGCAGCCGACGGGGTTTCTACGAGCAGTACTTC
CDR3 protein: CASSRRGFYEQYF

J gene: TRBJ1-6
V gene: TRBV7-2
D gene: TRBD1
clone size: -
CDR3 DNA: TGTGCCAGCAGCCGGGCCACAGGGGTAGGTTCACCCCTCCACTTT
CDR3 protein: CASSRATGVGSPLHF

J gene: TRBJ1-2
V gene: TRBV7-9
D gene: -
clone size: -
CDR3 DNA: TGTGCCAGCAGCTTAAGGACATCTGATCCTAACTATGGCTACACCTTC
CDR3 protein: CASSLRTSDPNYGYTF

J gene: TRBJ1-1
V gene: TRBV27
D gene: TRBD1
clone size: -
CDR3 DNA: TGTGCCAGCGGCCGATACAGGGGAACTGAAGCTTTCTTT
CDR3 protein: CASGRYRGTEAFF

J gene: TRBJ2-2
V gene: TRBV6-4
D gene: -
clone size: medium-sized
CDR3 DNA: TGTGCCAGCAGTGACGGCCCCTCCACCGGGGAGCTGTTTTTT
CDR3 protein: CASSDGPSTGELFF

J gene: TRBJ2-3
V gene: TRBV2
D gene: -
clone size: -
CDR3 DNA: TGTGCCAGAAGGGGCGGGGAGTTCACAGATACGCAGTATTTT
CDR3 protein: CARRGGEFTDTQYF

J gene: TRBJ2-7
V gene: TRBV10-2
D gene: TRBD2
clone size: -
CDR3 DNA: TGCGCCAGCAGTGAACACGTTAATGCGGGAGGTCCCCACGAGCAGTACTTC
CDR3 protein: CASSEHVNAGGPHEQYF

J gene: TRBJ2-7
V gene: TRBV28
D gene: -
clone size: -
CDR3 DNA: TGTGCCAGCAGCCCCTCCGGGACACCACTCTACGAGCAGTACTTC
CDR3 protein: CASSPSGTPLYEQYF

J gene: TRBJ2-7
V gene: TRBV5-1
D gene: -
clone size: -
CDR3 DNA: TGCGCCAGCAGTTCGTCAGTTCTACTCGGGGGAGAGCAGTACTTC
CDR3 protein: CASSSSVLLGGEQYF

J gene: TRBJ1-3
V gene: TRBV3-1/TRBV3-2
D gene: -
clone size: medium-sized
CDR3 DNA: TGTGCCAGCAGCCTAGACGCTAGCTCTGGAAACACCATATATTTT
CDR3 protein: CASSLDASSGNTIYF

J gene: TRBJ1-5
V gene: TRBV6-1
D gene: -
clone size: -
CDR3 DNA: TGTGCCAGCAGTGAGTTAGGGGCTGGTCAGCCCCAGCATTTT
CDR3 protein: CASSELGAGQPQHF

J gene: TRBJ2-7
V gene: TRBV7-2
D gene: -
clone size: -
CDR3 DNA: TGTGCCAGCAGCTTACCAGGGACCTACGAGCAGTACTTC
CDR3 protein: CASSLPGTYEQYF

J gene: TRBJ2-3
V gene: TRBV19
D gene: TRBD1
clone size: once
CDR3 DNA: TGTGCCAGTAGCAATCTCCGGGACAGGGGTGTAAGTGATACGCAGTATTTT
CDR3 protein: CASSNLRDRGVSDTQYF

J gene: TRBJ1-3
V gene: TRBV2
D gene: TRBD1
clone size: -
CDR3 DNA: TGTGCCAGCAGTGTAACAGGGGGCTCGCATGGAAACACCATATATTTT
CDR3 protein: CASSVTGGSHGNTIYF

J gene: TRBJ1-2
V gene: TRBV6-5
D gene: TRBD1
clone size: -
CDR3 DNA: TGTGCCAGCAGTCCCCAGACAGGGGGCTACTATGGCTACACCTTC
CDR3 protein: CASSPQTGGYYGYTF

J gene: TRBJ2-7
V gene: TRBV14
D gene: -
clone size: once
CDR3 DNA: TGTGCCAGCAGTCAGGGATACGAGCAGTACTTC
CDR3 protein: CASSQGYEQYF

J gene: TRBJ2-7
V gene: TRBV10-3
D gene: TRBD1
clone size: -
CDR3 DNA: TGTGCCATCAGTGAGTCGGACAGGGGGCGAGGGCAGTACTTC
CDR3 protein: CAISESDRGRGQYF

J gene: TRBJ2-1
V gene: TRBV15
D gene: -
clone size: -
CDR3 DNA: TGTGCCACCAGCAGAGATTTACAGGGATTCGATGAGCAGTTCTTC
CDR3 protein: CATSRDLQGFDEQFF

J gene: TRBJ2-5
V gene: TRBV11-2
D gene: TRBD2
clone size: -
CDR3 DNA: TGTGCCAGCAGCTTAAGACTAGCGGGAGTTCGGGGATCGGAGACCCAGTACTTC
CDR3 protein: CASSLRLAGVRGSETQYF

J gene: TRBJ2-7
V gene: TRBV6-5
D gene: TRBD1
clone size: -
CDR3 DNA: TGTGCCAGCAGTCCGACAGGGGTCCCCTACGAGCAGTACTTC
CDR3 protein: CASSPTGVPYEQYF

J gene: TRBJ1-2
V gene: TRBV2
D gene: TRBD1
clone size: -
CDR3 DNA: TGTGCCAGCAGTGAGGGACAGCCTTATGGCTACACCTTC
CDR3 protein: CASSEGQPYGYTF

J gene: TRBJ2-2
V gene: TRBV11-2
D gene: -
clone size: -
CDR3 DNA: TGTGCCAGCAGCTTAGCTCAGGGCTACGGGGAGCTGTTTTTT
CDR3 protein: CASSLAQGYGELFF